The 4 T cell receptor beta chains reported below all come from one sample, sequenced in a study of memory CD4+ T cells and cytomegalovirus serostatus. Single viable CD3+CD4+CD8-CD45RO+ cells were sorted as the memory CD4+ T cells. Libraries were prepared by immunoSEQ multiplex PCR; TCRdb keeps only in-frame clonotypes and omits some of them. The table shows 55,000 to 65,000 clones, with about 81% occurring only once. Sequenced sample: memory CD4+ T cells from blood. The source is an adult in good health and CMV-seronegative.

The table lists this clone with a few counts. The chain has TRBV6-5 and TRBJ1-6; tentative D call: TRBD1 (5 bases). There are 13 residues in the CDR3. V was trimmed by 4 bases and J by 8 bases, leaving 9 bases between them. Germline assignment: CDR1 MNHEY and CDR2 SVGAGI. The CDR3, as DNA: TGTGCCAGCAGTTCATTAGGGGATTCACCCCTCCACTTT. Amino acid sequence: CASSSLGDSPLHF.

This clone has a handful of counts. J is TRBJ2-1 and V is TRBV11-2; TRBD2 aligns across 7 bases. This CDR3 region has 16 residues. Germline CDR1 reads SGHAT; CDR2 reads FQNNGV. V lost 9 bases, J lost 0 bases, and 11 bases stayed unmatched. The CDR3 spells CASRRLRGSSYNEQFF. The CDR3 nucleotides are TGTGCCAGTCGACGACTGCGGGGGAGCTCCTACAATGAGCAGTTCTTC.

Comments on this clone: At one boundary the junction diverges from the germline segment, which might be a read error. The V gene is TRBV7-7, the J gene TRBJ2-2, with D perhaps TRBD2 (6 bases). This CDR3 region has 14 residues. Per the germline V gene, CDR1 is SSHAT and CDR2 is FNYEAQ (reference sequence). The CDR3 is CASSAGTGAGELFF. The CDR3 DNA is TGTGCTAGCAGCGCCGGGACGGGAGCCGGGGAGCTGTTTTTT.

The chain recombines TRBV28 with TRBJ1-1, with D possibly matching TRBD1 (6 bases). Trimming took off 3 bases at V and 0 bases at J, with 17 bases between the two ends. The germline CDR1 and CDR2 sequences are MDHEN and SYDVKM. The CDR3 has 17 residues. CDR3 sequence: CASSFRGGWVLNTEAFF. The DNA of the CDR3 is TGTGCCAGCAGTTTCAGGGGAGGTTGGGTGTTGAACACTGAAGCTTTCTTT.